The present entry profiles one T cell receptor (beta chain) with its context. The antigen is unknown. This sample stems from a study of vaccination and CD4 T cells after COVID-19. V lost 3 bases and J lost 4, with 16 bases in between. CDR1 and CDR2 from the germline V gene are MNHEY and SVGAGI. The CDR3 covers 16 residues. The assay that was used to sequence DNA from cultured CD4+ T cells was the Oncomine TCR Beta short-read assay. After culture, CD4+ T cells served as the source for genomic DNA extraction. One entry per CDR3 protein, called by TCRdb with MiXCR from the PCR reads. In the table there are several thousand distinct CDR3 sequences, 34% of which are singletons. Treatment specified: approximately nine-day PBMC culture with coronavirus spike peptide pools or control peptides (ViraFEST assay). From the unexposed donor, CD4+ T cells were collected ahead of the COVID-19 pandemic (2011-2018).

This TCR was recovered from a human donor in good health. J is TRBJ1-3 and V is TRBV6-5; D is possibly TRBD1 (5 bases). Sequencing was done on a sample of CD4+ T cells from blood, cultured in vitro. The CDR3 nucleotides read TGTGCCAGCAGTTATTTCGGCAGGGCCATGGGAAACACCATATATTTT. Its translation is CASSYFGRAMGNTIYF.